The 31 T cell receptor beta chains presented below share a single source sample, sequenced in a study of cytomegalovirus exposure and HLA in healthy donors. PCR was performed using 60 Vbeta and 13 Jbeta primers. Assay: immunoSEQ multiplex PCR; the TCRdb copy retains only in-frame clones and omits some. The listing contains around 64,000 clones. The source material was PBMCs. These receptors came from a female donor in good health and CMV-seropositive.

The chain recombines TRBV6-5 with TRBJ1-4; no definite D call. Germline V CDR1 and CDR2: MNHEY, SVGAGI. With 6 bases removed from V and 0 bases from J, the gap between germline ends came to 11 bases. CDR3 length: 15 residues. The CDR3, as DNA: TGTGCCAGCAGCATCTCAGTTGCAACTAATGAAAAACTGTTTTTT. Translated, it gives CASSISVATNEKLFF.

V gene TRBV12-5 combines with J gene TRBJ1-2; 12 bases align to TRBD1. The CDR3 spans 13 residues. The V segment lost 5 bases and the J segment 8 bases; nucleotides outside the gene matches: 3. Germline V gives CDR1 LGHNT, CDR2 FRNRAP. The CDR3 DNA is TGTGCTAGTGGTACCGGGACAGGGGGCGGCTACACCTTC. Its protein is CASGTGTGGGYTF.

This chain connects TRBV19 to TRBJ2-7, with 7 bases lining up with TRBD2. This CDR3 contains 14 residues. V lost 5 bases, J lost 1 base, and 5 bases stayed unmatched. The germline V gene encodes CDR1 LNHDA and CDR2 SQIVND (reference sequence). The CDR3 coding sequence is TGTGCCAGTAGTTCTAGGACTAGATCCTACGAGCAGTACTTC. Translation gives CASSSRTRSYEQYF.

CDR3 sequence: CSVELGGLAGYNEQFF. The CDR3 coding sequence is TGCAGCGTTGAATTGGGTGGACTAGCTGGTTACAATGAGCAGTTCTTC. The V gene is TRBV29-1, the J gene TRBJ2-1; TRBD2 aligns across 8 bases. Germline CDR1 SQVTM, CDR2 ANQGSEA. The V segment lost 2 bases and the J segment 4 bases; nucleotides outside the gene matches: 10. The CDR3 length is 16 residues.

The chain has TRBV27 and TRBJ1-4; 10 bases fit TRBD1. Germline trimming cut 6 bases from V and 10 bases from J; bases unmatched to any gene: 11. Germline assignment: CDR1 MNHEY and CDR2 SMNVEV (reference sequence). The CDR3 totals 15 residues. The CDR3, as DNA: TGTGCCAGCAGAGTTACAGGGACAGGGGTATCAAAACTGTTTTTT. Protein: CASRVTGTGVSKLFF.

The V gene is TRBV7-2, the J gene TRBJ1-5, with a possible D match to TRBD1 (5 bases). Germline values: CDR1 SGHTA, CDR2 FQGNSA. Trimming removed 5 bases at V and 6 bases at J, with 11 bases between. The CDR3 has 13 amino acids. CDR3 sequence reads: CASSGGLGQPQHF. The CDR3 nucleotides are TGTGCCAGCAGCGGGGGACTTGGTCAGCCCCAGCATTTT.

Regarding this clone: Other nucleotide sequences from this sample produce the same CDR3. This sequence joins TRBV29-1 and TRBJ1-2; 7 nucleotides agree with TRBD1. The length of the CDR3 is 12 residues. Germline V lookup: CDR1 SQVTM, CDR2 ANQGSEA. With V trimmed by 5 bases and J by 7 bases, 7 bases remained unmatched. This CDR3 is CSVSTGAFGYTF. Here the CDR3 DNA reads TGCAGCGTTTCAACAGGGGCGTTTGGCTACACCTTC.

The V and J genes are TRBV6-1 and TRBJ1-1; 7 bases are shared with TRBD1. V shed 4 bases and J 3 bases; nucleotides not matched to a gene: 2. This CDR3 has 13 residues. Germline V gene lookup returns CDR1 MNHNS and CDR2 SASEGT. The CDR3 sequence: CASSATGDTEAFF. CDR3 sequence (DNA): TGTGCCAGCAGTGCAACAGGGGACACTGAAGCTTTCTTT.

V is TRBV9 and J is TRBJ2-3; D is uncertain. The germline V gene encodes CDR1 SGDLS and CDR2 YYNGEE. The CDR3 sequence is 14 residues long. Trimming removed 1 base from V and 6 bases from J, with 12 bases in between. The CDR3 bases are TGTGCCAGCAGCGTATCGAGCCTCGCGGATACGCAGTATTTT. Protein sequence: CASSVSSLADTQYF.

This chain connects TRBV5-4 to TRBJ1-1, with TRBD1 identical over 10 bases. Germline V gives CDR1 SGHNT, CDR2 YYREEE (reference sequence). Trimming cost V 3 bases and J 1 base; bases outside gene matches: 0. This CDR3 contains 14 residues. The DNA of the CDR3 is TGTGCCAGCAGCTGGACAGGGGGGAACACTGAAGCTTTCTTT. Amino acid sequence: CASSWTGGNTEAFF.

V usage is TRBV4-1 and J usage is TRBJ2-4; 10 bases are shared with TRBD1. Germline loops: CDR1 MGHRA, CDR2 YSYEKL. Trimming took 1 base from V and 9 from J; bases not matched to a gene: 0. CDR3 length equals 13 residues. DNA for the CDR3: TGCGCCAGCAGCCAAGGGACAGGGGGCATTCAGTACTTC. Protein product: CASSQGTGGIQYF.

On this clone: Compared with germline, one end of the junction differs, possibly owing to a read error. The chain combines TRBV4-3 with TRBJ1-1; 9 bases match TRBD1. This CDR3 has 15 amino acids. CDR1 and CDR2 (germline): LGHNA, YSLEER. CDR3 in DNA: TGCGCCAGCAGCCCACAGGGGGCCATGAACACTGAAGATTTCTTT. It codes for CASSPQGAMNTEDFF.

The chain's CDR3 is CASSLEGVPSYEQYF. In nucleotides, the CDR3 is TGTGCCAGCAGTTTAGAGGGAGTCCCCTCCTACGAGCAGTACTTC. The chain recombines TRBV28 with TRBJ2-7, with a weak D call TRBD2 (5 bases). The length of the CDR3 is 15 residues. Trimming cost V 2 bases and J 0 bases, with 11 bases left between them. Germline V gene data show CDR1 as MDHEN and CDR2 as SYDVKM.

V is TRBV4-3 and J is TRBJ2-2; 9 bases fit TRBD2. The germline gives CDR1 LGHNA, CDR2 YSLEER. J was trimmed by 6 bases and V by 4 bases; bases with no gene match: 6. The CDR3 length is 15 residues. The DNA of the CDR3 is TGCGCCAGCAGCCCAGCCATAGCGGGAGCCGGGGAGCTGTTTTTT. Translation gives CASSPAIAGAGELFF.

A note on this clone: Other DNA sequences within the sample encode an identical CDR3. CDR3 DNA: TGTGCCAGCAGTGTGACAGGGGGGAACACTGAAGCTTTCTTT. It translates to CASSVTGGNTEAFF. The chain links TRBV25-1 to TRBJ1-1; 9 bases fit TRBD1. The CDR3 has 14 amino acids. The V and J ends lost 4 bases and 1 base, in that order; junction bases with no gene match: 1. The V gene's germline CDR1 is MGHDK and CDR2 SYGVNS.

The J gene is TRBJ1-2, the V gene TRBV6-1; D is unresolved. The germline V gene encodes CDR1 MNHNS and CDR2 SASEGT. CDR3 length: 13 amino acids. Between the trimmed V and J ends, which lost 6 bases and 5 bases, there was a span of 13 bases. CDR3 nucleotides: TGTGCCAGCAGAGTAGACACGTTTTATGGCTACACCTTC. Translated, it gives CASRVDTFYGYTF.

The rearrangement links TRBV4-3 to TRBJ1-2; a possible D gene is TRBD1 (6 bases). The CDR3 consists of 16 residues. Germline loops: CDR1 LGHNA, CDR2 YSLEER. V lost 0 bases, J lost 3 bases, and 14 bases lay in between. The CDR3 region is CASSQDLRGADYGYTF. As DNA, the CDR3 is TGCGCCAGCAGCCAAGATTTACGGGGGGCCGACTATGGCTACACCTTC.

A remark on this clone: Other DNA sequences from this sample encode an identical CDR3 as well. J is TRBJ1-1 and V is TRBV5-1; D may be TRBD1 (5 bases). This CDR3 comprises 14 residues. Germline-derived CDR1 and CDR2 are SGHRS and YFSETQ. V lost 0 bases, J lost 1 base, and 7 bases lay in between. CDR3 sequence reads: CASSLAGGNTEAFF. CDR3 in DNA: TGCGCCAGCAGCTTGGCCGGGGGGAACACTGAAGCTTTCTTT.

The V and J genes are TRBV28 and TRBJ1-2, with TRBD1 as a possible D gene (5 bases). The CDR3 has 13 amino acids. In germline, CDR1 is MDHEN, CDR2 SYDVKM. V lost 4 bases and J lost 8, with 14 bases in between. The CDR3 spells CASSYIQGDGYTF. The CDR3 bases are TGTGCCAGCAGTTATATTCAGGGTGACGGCTACACCTTC.

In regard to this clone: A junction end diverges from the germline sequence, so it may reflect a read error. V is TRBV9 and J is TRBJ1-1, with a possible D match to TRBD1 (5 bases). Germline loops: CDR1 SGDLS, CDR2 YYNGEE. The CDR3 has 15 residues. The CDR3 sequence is CASGHRSAGPTEDFF. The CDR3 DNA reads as TGTGCCAGCGGACATAGATCTGCAGGGCCCACTGAAGATTTCTTT. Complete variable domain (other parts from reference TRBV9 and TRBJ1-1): DSGVTQTPKHLITATGQRVTLRCSPRSGDLSVYWYQQSLDQGLQFLIQYYNGEERAKGNILERFSAQQFPDLHSELNLSSLELGDSALYFCASGHRSAGPTEDFFGQGTRLTVV.

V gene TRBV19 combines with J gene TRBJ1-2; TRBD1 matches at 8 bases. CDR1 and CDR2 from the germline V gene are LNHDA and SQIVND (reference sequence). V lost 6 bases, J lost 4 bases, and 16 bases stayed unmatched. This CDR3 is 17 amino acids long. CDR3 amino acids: CASRDTGTGPSGYGYTF. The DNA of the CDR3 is TGTGCCAGTAGAGATACCGGGACAGGTCCTTCTGGCTATGGCTACACCTTC.

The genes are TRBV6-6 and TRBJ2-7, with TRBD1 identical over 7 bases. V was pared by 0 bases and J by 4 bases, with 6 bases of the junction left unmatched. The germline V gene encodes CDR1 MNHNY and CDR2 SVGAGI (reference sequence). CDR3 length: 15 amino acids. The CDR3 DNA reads TGTGCCAGCAGTTACTCGAGTACAGGGGCGTACGAGCAGTACTTC. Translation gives CASSYSSTGAYEQYF.

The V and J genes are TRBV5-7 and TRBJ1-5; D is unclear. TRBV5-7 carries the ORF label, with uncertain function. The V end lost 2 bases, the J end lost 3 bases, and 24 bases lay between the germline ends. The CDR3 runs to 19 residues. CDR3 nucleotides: TGTGCCAGCAGCTTTCGGTTTGATGGGCTTCCGATTTTCAATCAGCCCCAGCATTTT. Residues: CASSFRFDGLPIFNQPQHF.

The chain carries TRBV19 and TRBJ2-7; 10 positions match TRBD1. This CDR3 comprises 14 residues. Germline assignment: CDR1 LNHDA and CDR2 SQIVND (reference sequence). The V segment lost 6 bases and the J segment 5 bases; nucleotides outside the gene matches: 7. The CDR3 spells CASSRDRGTDEQYF. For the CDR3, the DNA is TGTGCCAGTAGCCGGGACAGGGGTACCGACGAGCAGTACTTC.

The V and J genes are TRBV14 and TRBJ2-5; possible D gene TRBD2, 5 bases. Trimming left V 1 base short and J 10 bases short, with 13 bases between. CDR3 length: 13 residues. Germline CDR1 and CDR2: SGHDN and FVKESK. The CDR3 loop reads CASSQGDRADQYF. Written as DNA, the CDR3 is TGTGCCAGCAGCCAAGGAGACCGAGCGGACCAGTACTTC.

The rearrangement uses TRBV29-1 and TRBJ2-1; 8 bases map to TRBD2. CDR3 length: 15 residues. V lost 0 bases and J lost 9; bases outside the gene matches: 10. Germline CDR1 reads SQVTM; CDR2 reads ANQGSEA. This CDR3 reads CSVEDLQREGGEQFF. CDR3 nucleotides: TGCAGCGTTGAAGATCTTCAACGGGAGGGTGGTGAGCAGTTCTTC.

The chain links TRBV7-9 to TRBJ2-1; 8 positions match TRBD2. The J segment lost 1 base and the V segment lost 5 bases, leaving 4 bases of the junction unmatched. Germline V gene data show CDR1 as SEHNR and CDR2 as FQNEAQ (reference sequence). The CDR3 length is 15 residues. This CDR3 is CASSPSGSSYNEQFF. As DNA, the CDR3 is TGTGCCAGCAGCCCAAGCGGGAGTTCCTACAATGAGCAGTTCTTC.

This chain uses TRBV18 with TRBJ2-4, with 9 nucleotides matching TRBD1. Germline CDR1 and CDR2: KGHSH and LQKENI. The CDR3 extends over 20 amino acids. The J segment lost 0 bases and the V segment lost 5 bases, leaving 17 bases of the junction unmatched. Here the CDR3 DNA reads TGTGCCAGCTCAACCAGCAGCGGACAGGGGTCGGGGATAGCCAAAAACATTCAGTACTTC. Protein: CASSTSSGQGSGIAKNIQYF.

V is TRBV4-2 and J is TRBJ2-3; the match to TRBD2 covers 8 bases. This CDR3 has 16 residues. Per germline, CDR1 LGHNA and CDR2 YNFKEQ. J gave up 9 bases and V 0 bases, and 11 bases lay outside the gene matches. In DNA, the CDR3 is TGTGCCAGCAGCCAAGATGATAGCGGGGTGGTCGGGACGCAGTATTTT. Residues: CASSQDDSGVVGTQYF.

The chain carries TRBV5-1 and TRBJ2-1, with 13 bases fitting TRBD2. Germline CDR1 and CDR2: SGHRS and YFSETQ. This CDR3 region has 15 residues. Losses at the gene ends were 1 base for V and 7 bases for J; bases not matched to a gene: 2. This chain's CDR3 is CASSLTSGGVNEQFF. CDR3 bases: TGCGCCAGCAGCTTGACTAGCGGGGGGGTGAATGAGCAGTTCTTC.

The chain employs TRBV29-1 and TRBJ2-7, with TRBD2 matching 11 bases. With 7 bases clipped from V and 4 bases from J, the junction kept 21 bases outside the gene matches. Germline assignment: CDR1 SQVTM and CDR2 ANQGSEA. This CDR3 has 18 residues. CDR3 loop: CSDRPGQHSGRVGYEQYF. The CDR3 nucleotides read TGCAGCGACCGCCCGGGACAGCATAGCGGGAGGGTGGGGTACGAGCAGTACTTC.